The 26 T cell receptor beta chains listed next were all sequenced from one sample in a study of breast tumors, draining lymph nodes, adjacent tissues. MiXCR, run by TCRdb on the multiplex PCR reads, gives a single entry per CDR3 protein. The table has 47,000 or so distinct CDR3 sequences, under 25% seen once. Material for sequencing was breast tumor tissue. Every receptor here comes from a female donor with breast cancer. Some clones in this sample may be carry-over from other donors' samples.

Worth noting for this clonotype: A much larger clone lies one base from this, so it may be a read error. V gene TRBV20-1 combines with J gene TRBJ2-1; 9 bases align to TRBD2. The trim removed 1 base at V and 8 bases at J, leaving 12 bases unmatched. This CDR3 is 16 amino acids long. Germline V gene lookup returns CDR1 DFQATT and CDR2 SNEGSKA (reference sequence). CDR3 sequence reads: CSARGGFAGGHDEQFF. CDR3 nucleotides: TGCAGTGCTAGAGGTGGGTTTGCGGGAGGGCATGATGAGCAGTTCTTC.

This clonotype was recorded many times. The rearrangement uses TRBV18 and TRBJ2-7, with D uncertain. V dropped 3 bases and J dropped 3 bases, with 6 bases sitting between them. This CDR3 comprises 12 residues. The germline V gene encodes CDR1 KGHSH and CDR2 LQKENI. The CDR3 loop is CASSPNNYEQYF. CDR3 bases: TGTGCCAGCTCACCGAATAACTACGAGCAGTACTTC.

In this sample, this clonotype turned up many times. CDR3 sequence reads: CASSSRLAGGSSLEQYF. CDR3 sequence (DNA): TGCGCCAGCAGCTCGAGACTAGCGGGAGGGTCCTCCCTCGAGCAGTACTTC. The chain combines TRBV5-1 with TRBJ2-7, with 14 bases lining up with TRBD2. J was trimmed by 6 bases and V by 3 bases; bases with no gene match: 11. The germline V gene encodes CDR1 SGHRS and CDR2 YFSETQ. This CDR3 has 17 amino acids. Combining the CDR3 with reference TRBV5-1 and TRBJ2-7 gives the whole variable domain KAGVTQTPRYLIKTRGQQVTLSCSPISGHRSVSWYQQTPGQGLQFLFEYFSETQRNKGNFPGRFSGRQFSNSRSEMNVSTLELGDSALYLCASSSRLAGGSSLEQYFGPGTRLTVT.

To note about this clonotype: This sequence may be a read error, since a much larger clone differs from it by one base. V gene TRBV6-5 combines with J gene TRBJ2-7; no firm D call. From germline, CDR1 is MNHEY and CDR2 SVGAGI. CDR3 length: 15 amino acids. CDR3 in DNA: TGTGCCAGCAGTAACTCGTCGGGCCAGATCTACGAGCAGTACTTC. Translating it yields CASSNSSGQIYEQYF.

This clonotype was found many times. The V call is TRBV6-1, the J call TRBJ2-1, with TRBD2 matching 9 bases. Germline assignment: CDR1 MNHNS and CDR2 SASEGT. V gave up 9 bases and J gave up 7 bases; unmatched junction bases: 10. The CDR3 runs to 14 residues. This CDR3 is CARTIAGELNEQFF. CDR3 in DNA: TGTGCCAGAACTATAGCGGGAGAACTGAATGAGCAGTTCTTC.

CDR3 protein: CASSLSNTEAFF. The CDR3 region has the DNA TGTGCCAGCAGCCTATCGAACACTGAAGCTTTCTTT. The chain has TRBV7-8 and TRBJ1-1; D is undetermined. From germline, CDR1 is SGHVS and CDR2 FQNEAQ. V was pared by 5 bases and J by 1 base, with 5 bases between. This CDR3 is built from 12 residues.

This clonotype was picked up many times. The chain combines TRBV7-9 with TRBJ2-2, with 8 bases lining up with TRBD2. The germline gives CDR1 SEHNR, CDR2 FQNEAQ (reference sequence). The trim removed 10 bases at V and 0 bases at J, leaving 4 bases unmatched. The CDR3 is 14 residues long. In DNA form, the CDR3 reads TGTGCCACCGTGGGACTAGCGAACACCGGGGAGCTGTTTTTT. Residues: CATVGLANTGELFF.

This clonotype was detected many times. This sequence joins TRBV6-1 and TRBJ2-1; D ambiguous. The germline CDR1 and CDR2 sequences are MNHNS and SASEGT. The CDR3 covers 11 residues. V shed 7 bases and J shed 6 bases, with 7 bases lying between them. This CDR3 is CASMSFNEQFF. The DNA of the CDR3 is TGTGCCAGCATGAGTTTCAATGAGCAGTTCTTC.

This clonotype was recorded a few times. This chain links TRBV7-3 with TRBJ2-5, with 8 bases matching TRBD2. The CDR3 consists of 15 residues. Germline trimming cut 5 bases from V and 5 bases from J; bases unmatched to any gene: 10. Germline V gives CDR1 SGHTA, CDR2 FQGTGA. The chain's CDR3 is CASSPQAGEGETQYF. CDR3 sequence (DNA): TGTGCCAGCAGCCCCCAAGCGGGAGAGGGTGAGACCCAGTACTTC.

In this sample, this clonotype turned up many times. This chain joins TRBV12-3 or TRBV12-4 and TRBJ1-5; a possible D gene is TRBD1 (6 bases). The germline V and J ends were trimmed by 5 bases and 6 bases, with 11 bases remaining between them. The CDR3 extends over 13 amino acids. The CDR3 DNA reads TGTGCCAGCAGTCCAACAGGGATTCAGCCCCAGCATTTT. Translation: CASSPTGIQPQHF.

This clonotype was counted ten times or more. The rearrangement joins TRBV6-1 to TRBJ1-3, with D unclear. CDR1 is MNHNS, CDR2 SASEGT, per germline. The CDR3 has 13 residues. The germline V and J ends were trimmed by 2 bases and 6 bases, with 8 bases remaining between them. The CDR3: CASSESGLNTIYF. CDR3 in DNA: TGTGCCAGCAGTGAATCGGGGTTAAACACCATATATTTT.

This clonotype was seen many times. The V and J genes are TRBV7-2 and TRBJ2-3; the D is unclear. From germline, CDR1 is SGHTA and CDR2 FQGNSA. V was pared by 3 bases and J by 6 bases, with 7 bases between. The CDR3 is 12 residues long. The CDR3 DNA follows: TGTGCCAGCAGCTTGGAGTACGATACGCAGTATTTT. Translating gives CASSLEYDTQYF.

In this sample, this clonotype turned up many times. The chain links TRBV27 to TRBJ1-5; tentative D call: TRBD1 (6 bases). Germline values: CDR1 MNHEY, CDR2 SMNVEV (reference sequence). CDR3 length: 15 amino acids. Between the trimmed V and J ends, which lost 8 bases and 4 bases, there was a span of 18 bases. This chain's CDR3 is CASARTASPNQPQHF. The CDR3, as DNA: TGTGCCAGCGCCCGGACAGCTTCCCCAAATCAGCCCCAGCATTTT.

There are many counts of this clonotype. CDR3 amino acids: CASSLGLLTGELFF. The CDR3 bases are TGTGCCAGCAGCTTGGGACTTCTCACCGGGGAGCTGTTTTTT. V usage is TRBV5-6 and J usage is TRBJ2-2; D remains ambiguous. The CDR3 length is 14 residues. The V end lost 0 bases, the J end lost 4 bases, and 7 bases lay between the germline ends. Germline CDR1 reads SGHDT; CDR2 reads YYEEEE. Full variable domain (outside the CDR3, taken from reference TRBV5-6 and TRBJ2-2): DAGVTQSPTHLIKTRGQQVTLRCSPKSGHDTVSWYQQALGQGPQFIFQYYEEEERQRGNFPDRFSGHQFPNYSSELNVNALLLGDSALYLCASSLGLLTGELFFGEGSRLTVL.

Ten or more counts support this clonotype. V is TRBV6-6 and J is TRBJ1-6; D is perhaps TRBD1 (6 bases). The CDR3 length is 15 residues. Germline values: CDR1 MNHNY, CDR2 SVGAGI (reference sequence). The V end was cut by 2 bases, the J end by 9 bases, with 14 bases between. Here the CDR3 reads CASSYVETGGSPLHF. The CDR3 DNA sequence: TGTGCCAGCAGTTACGTCGAGACAGGAGGTTCACCCCTCCACTTT.

This clonotype was picked up many times. The chain links TRBV2 to TRBJ1-2; no clear D. Germline V gene sequence: CDR1 SNHLY, CDR2 FYNNEI. V was trimmed by 4 bases and J by 0 bases, leaving 12 bases between them. CDR3 size: 15 residues. This CDR3 is CASSAGRKANYGYTF. DNA for the CDR3: TGTGCCAGCAGTGCTGGACGGAAGGCTAACTATGGCTACACCTTC.

V is TRBV27 and J is TRBJ2-3; either TRBD1 or TRBD2 may fit D (5 bases each). V shed 3 bases and J shed 5 bases, with 9 bases lying between them. Germline values: CDR1 MNHEY, CDR2 SMNVEV (reference sequence). This CDR3 spans 13 amino acids. This CDR3 is CASSFGGIDTQYF. For the CDR3, the DNA is TGTGCCAGCAGTTTTGGGGGTATAGATACGCAGTATTTT.

This clonotype was seen ten or more times. V and J are TRBV10-3 and TRBJ1-3; D might be TRBD1 (6 bases). The V end was cut by 3 bases, the J end by 4 bases, with 16 bases between. Germline CDR1 and CDR2: ENHRY and SYGVKD. This CDR3 spans 16 amino acids. Here the CDR3 reads CAISEGSARGGNTIYF. The CDR3 DNA reads TGTGCCATCAGTGAAGGGTCCGCCAGGGGAGGAAACACCATATATTTT.

This clonotype occurred a few times. The chain has TRBV6-2 or TRBV6-3 and TRBJ2-1; TRBD2 matches 7 bases. V lost 7 bases and J lost 5; bases outside the gene matches: 8. There are 14 residues in the CDR3. Germline CDR1 is MNHEY and CDR2 is SVGEGT. This CDR3 is CASNIAGGDNEQFF. The CDR3 region has the DNA TGTGCCAGCAATATAGCGGGCGGCGACAATGAGCAGTTCTTC.

This clonotype was detected ten times or more. The rearrangement uses TRBV6-6 and TRBJ2-7, with D possibly TRBD2 on 6 matching bases. This CDR3 is built from 16 residues. Trimming stripped 5 bases from V and 6 bases from J, with 23 bases between. The V gene's germline CDR1 is MNHNY and CDR2 SVGAGI (reference sequence). CDR3 sequence: CASSTPPGAPNGEQYF. CDR3 bases: TGTGCCAGCAGTACCCCTCCGGGAGCCCCAAATGGCGAGCAGTACTTC.

The V gene is TRBV3-1, the J gene TRBJ2-5; 9 bases match TRBD1. Germline V gene data show CDR1 as LGHDT and CDR2 as YNNKEL (reference sequence). Trimming took 5 bases from V and 5 from J; bases not matched to a gene: 6. The CDR3 sequence is 14 residues long. The DNA for the CDR3 is TGTGCCAGCAGCAAGGGACAGGGTGGCGAGACCCAGTACTTC. This codes for CASSKGQGGETQYF.

The chain couples TRBV5-1 to TRBJ2-5, with TRBD2 identical over 7 bases. The CDR3 consists of 16 residues. Germline V lookup: CDR1 SGHRS, CDR2 YFSETQ. Unmatched junction bases numbered 10, after V lost 0 bases and J lost 5 bases. The CDR3 loop reads CASSLAGTSVPETQYF. The CDR3 bases are TGCGCCAGCAGCTTGGCAGGTACTAGCGTGCCTGAGACCCAGTACTTC.

The CDR3, as DNA: TGTGCCAGCAGCTCCCGGGGTAGCGGGGCTTATTCACCCCTCCACTTT. This encodes CASSSRGSGAYSPLHF. V is TRBV11-2 and J is TRBJ1-6; D might be TRBD1 (5 bases). V lost 4 bases to trimming and J lost 8 bases, with 18 bases between them. Per the germline V gene, CDR1 is SGHAT and CDR2 is FQNNGV. The CDR3 spans 16 residues. Together with reference TRBV11-2 and TRBJ1-6, the CDR3 gives the full variable domain: EAGVAQSPRYKIIEKRQSVAFWCNPISGHATLYWYQQILGQGPKLLIQFQNNGVVDDSQLPKDRFSAERLKGVDSTLKIQPAKLEDSAVYLCASSSRGSGAYSPLHFGNGTRLTVT.

Concerning this clonotype: Given a much more abundant clone one base away, this may be a read error. The CDR3 region is CSVEGAGTNEKLFF. The CDR3 nucleotides are TGCAGCGTTGAAGGGGCAGGAACTAATGAAAAACTGTTTTTT. This chain uses TRBV29-1 with TRBJ1-4; D is ambiguous. This CDR3 is 14 amino acids long. The germline V and J ends were trimmed by 1 base and 1 base, with 7 bases remaining between them. CDR1 is SQVTM, CDR2 ANQGSEA, per germline.

This clonotype was counted ten times or more. V usage is TRBV24-1 and J usage is TRBJ1-2; 8 bases are a match to TRBD1. V dropped 3 bases and J dropped 8; count of bases not matched to a gene: 13. The CDR3 has 16 residues. Germline V lookup: CDR1 KGHDR, CDR2 SFDVKD. The CDR3 loop is CATSDTPGQGVRGYTF. CDR3 DNA sequence: TGTGCCACCAGTGATACTCCCGGACAGGGTGTTAGGGGCTACACCTTC.

At least ten counts were recorded for this clonotype. J is TRBJ1-5 and V is TRBV4-2; 7 bases line up with TRBD1. V shed 0 bases and J 1 base; nucleotides not matched to a gene: 0. The germline gives CDR1 LGHNA, CDR2 YNFKEQ. The CDR3 covers 15 residues. CDR3 protein: CASSQEQGSNQPQHF. The CDR3 nucleotides are TGTGCCAGCAGCCAAGAACAGGGGAGCAATCAGCCCCAGCATTTT.